Below are 11 T cell receptor beta chains sequenced from a single sample in a study of blood T cell repertoires in COVID-19 (TCRdb year 2020). Library prep was done by the immunoSEQ multiplex PCR assay. TCRdb provides this immuneACCESS table in a form limited to in-frame rearrangements. Some clones are lacking; in checked studies, under half of them reflect an unresolved V gene, and why the rest are absent is not known. The sample table records 60,000 or so clones; around 89% of these occur just once. The top ten clones comprise 14% of the sample. Source material: peripheral blood. The origin of the receptors is a woman aged 60-75 years with active COVID-19.

This chain joins TRBV4-2 and TRBJ2-5, with 7 bases matching TRBD1. Germline-derived CDR1 and CDR2 are LGHNA and YNFKEQ. The V gene end was trimmed by 1 base and the J gene end by 7 bases; junction bases not matched to a gene: 9. The CDR3 loop spans 15 amino acids. The CDR3 spells CASSQVGQAEGTQYF. CDR3 coding DNA: TGTGCCAGCAGCCAAGTTGGACAGGCTGAGGGGACCCAGTACTTC.

This clone has only one observation. This chain connects TRBV7-2 to TRBJ1-3; 7 bases match TRBD1. The V gene's germline CDR1 is SGHTA and CDR2 FQGNSA. The CDR3 runs to 14 residues. The trim removed 5 bases at V and 7 bases at J, leaving 8 bases unmatched. For the CDR3, the DNA is TGTGCCAGCAGCGTTGGGACAGCTTGGAACACCATATATTTT. The encoded protein is CASSVGTAWNTIYF.

This clone was seen a handful of times. The V and J genes are TRBV5-1 and TRBJ2-3; 7 bases match TRBD2. This CDR3 spans 13 amino acids. CDR1 is SGHRS and CDR2 is YFSETQ in the germline V gene. Trimming took 3 bases from V and 5 from J; bases not matched to a gene: 3. CDR3 bases: TGCGCCAGCAGCTCCGGGGGGATAGATACGCAGTATTTT. This gives the protein CASSSGGIDTQYF.

The CDR3 DNA sequence: TGTGCCAGCAGCCAAGAGTCCGGGTTGGCTAATGAAAAACTGTTTTTT. This encodes CASSQESGLANEKLFF. This chain uses TRBV4-2 with TRBJ1-4; D call uncertain. The CDR3 totals 16 residues. Germline V gene data show CDR1 as LGHNA and CDR2 as YNFKEQ. Trimming stripped 0 bases from V and 3 bases from J, with 11 bases between.

The chain links TRBV7-9 to TRBJ1-2, with 7 bases fitting TRBD1. The V gene's germline CDR1 is SEHNR and CDR2 FQNEAQ (reference sequence). The CDR3 covers 15 residues. J lost 4 bases, V lost 1 base, and 6 bases had no gene match. In DNA, the CDR3 is TGTGCCAGCAGCTTAGAAAGACAGGGAGGCTATGGCTACACCTTC. It codes for CASSLERQGGYGYTF.

The DNA for the CDR3 is TGCGCCAGCAGCCACCCGGGGGGTACCGGGGAGCTGTTTTTT. This codes for CASSHPGGTGELFF. The chain employs TRBV4-1 and TRBJ2-2; TRBD2 matches 7 bases. Germline values: CDR1 MGHRA, CDR2 YSYEKL. V shed 3 bases and J 5 bases; nucleotides not matched to a gene: 3. The CDR3 totals 14 residues.

The chain uses TRBV7-8 and TRBJ1-1; D gene unclear. The length of the CDR3 is 15 residues. V lost 5 bases and J lost 0, with 13 bases in between. The V gene's germline CDR1 is SGHVS and CDR2 FQNEAQ. This chain's CDR3 is CASSPGGLLNTEAFF. DNA of the CDR3: TGTGCCAGCAGCCCAGGAGGACTTCTGAACACTGAAGCTTTCTTT.

This chain connects TRBV5-6 to TRBJ1-5; D remains ambiguous. The V gene's germline CDR1 is SGHDT and CDR2 YYEEEE. The CDR3 consists of 15 residues. Deletions cut 0 bases from V and 0 bases from J, with 7 bases between. The CDR3 region has the DNA TGTGCCAGCAGCTTGGGAGGGTTTAGCAATCAGCCCCAGCATTTT. Translating it yields CASSLGGFSNQPQHF.

The V and J genes are TRBV7-8 and TRBJ2-3; 7 bases are a match to TRBD1. V lost 7 bases, J lost 1 base, and 8 bases stayed unmatched. CDR1 and CDR2 from the germline V gene are SGHVS and FQNEAQ. This CDR3 spans 15 amino acids. The CDR3 region has the DNA TGTGCCAGCACTGACTTCCAGGGGGGCACAGATACGCAGTATTTT. This encodes CASTDFQGGTDTQYF. Looking up the rest from reference TRBV7-8 and TRBJ2-3 gives the full variable domain: GAGVSQSPRYKVAKRGQDVALRCDPISGHVSLFWYQQALGQGPEFLTYFQNEAQLDKSGLPSDRFFAERPEGSVSTLKIQRTQQEDSAVYLCASTDFQGGTDTQYFGPGTRLTVL.

The chain uses TRBV29-1 and TRBJ2-7; 12 bases map to TRBD1. CDR1 and CDR2 (germline): SQVTM, ANQGSEA. The CDR3 consists of 13 residues. V lost 3 bases and J lost 7; bases outside the gene matches: 4. For the CDR3, the DNA is TGCAGCGTTGAGGGACAGGGGGCGAATGAGCAGTACTTC. This translates into CSVEGQGANEQYF.

J is TRBJ2-7 and V is TRBV5-1, with D possibly matching TRBD1 (5 bases). This CDR3 spans 15 amino acids. Germline CDR1 reads SGHRS; CDR2 reads YFSETQ. V was clipped by 0 bases and J by 3 bases, with 13 bases between them. CDR3 DNA sequence: TGCGCCAGCAGCTTGGGGGGTGGGGCTCTCTACGAGCAGTACTTC. It specifies CASSLGGGALYEQYF.